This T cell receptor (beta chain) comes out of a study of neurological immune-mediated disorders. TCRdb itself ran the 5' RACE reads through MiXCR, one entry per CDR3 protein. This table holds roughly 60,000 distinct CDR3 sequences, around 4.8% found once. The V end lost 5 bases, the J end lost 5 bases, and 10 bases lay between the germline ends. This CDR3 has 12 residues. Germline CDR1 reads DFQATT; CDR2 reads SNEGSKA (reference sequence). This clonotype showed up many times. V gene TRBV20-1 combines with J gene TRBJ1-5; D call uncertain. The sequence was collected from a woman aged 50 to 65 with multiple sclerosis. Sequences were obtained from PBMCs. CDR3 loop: CSAQDGDQPQHF. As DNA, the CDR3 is TGCAGTGCTCAAGATGGGGATCAGCCCCAGCATTTT.